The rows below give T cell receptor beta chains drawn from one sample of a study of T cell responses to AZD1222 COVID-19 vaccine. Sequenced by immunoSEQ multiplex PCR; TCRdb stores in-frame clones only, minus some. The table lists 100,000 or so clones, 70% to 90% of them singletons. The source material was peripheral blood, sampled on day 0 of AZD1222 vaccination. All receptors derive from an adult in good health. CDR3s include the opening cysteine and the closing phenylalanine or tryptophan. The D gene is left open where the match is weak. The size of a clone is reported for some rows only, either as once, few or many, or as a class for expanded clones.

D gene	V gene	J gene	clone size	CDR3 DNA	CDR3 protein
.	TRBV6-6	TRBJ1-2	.	TGTGCCAGCAGTTACCTGACGCCCGGAGGGGGTGGCTACACCTTC	CASSYLTPGGGGYTF
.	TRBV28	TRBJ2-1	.	TGTGCCAGCAGTTTGATAAATGAGCAGTTCTTC	CASSLINEQFF
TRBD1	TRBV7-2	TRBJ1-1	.	TGTGCCAGCAGCTCCGACAGGGGGCAATTGAACACTGAAGCTTTCTTT	CASSSDRGQLNTEAFF
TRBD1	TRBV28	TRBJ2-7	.	TGTGCCAGCAGTTTACGGGACAGGGTCCACGAGCAGTACTTC	CASSLRDRVHEQYF
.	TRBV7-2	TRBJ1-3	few	TGTGCCAGCAGCTTTGGGGTCGTGAGCTCTGGAAACACCATATATTTT	CASSFGVVSSGNTIYF
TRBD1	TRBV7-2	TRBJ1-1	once	TGTGCCAGCTCCCGGGACAGGAACACTGAAGCTTTCTTT	CASSRDRNTEAFF
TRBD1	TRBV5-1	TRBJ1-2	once	TGCGCCAGCAGCGTTTCCGGGACAGGGGGCGAGGGCTACACCTTC	CASSVSGTGGEGYTF
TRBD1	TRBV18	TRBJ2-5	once	TGTGCCAGCTCACCAACGCGGGGAGGACAGGGGGCGCGGGAGACCCAGTACTTC	CASSPTRGGQGARETQYF
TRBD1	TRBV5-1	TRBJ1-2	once	TGCGCCAGCAGCCCGCGACAGGGACGGTACTATGGCTACACCTTC	CASSPRQGRYYGYTF
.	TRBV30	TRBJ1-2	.	TGTGCCTGGAGGGACAGTTATGGCTACACCTTC	CAWRDSYGYTF
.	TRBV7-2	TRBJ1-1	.	TGTGCCAGCAGCTTATCCACGGGGATGAACACTGAAGCTTTCTTT	CASSLSTGMNTEAFF
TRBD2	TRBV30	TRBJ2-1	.	TGTGCCTGGAGTGACTGGACTAGCGGGAGGGGACAGTTCTTC	CAWSDWTSGRGQFF
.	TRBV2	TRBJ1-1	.	TGTGCCAGCTCCTACTCCCCCCGGACGCAGGGCCCTGAAGCTTTCTTT	CASSYSPRTQGPEAFF
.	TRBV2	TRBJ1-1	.	TGTGCCAGCAGTGCGTCAGGAATGAACACTGAAGCTTTCTTT	CASSASGMNTEAFF
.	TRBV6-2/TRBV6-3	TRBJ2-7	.	TGTGCCAGCAGTGACGACAGACTCTCCTACGAGCAGTACTTC	CASSDDRLSYEQYF
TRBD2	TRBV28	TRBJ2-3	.	TGTGCCAGCAGTTTATTAGCGGGAGGCCGCACAGATACGCAGTATTTT	CASSLLAGGRTDTQYF
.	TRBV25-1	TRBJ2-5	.	TGTGCCAGCAGTGAATATGCGGAGCGGGAGACCCAGTACTTC	CASSEYAERETQYF
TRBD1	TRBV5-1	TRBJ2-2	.	TGCGCCAGCAGACAGGGGACAGGGGACGGGGAGCTGTTTTTT	CASRQGTGDGELFF
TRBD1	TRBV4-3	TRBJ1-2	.	TGCGCCAGCAGCCAAGGGGGACAGGGGAGCTATGGCTACACCTTC	CASSQGGQGSYGYTF
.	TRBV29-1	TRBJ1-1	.	TGCAGCGTCGATGACCTCGTGTGGACTGAAGCTTTCTTT	CSVDDLVWTEAFF
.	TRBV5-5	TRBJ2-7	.	TGTGCCAGCAGCTCCCAAAAGAGCTCCTACGAGCAGTACTTC	CASSSQKSSYEQYF
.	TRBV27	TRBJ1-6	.	TGTGCCAGCAGTTCTTCCCAGAGACAGACGAACTATAATTCACCCCTCCACTTT	CASSSSQRQTNYNSPLHF
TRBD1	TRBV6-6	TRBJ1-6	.	TGTGCCATCGGGGGACAGTACTATAATTCACCCCTCCACTTT	CAIGGQYYNSPLHF
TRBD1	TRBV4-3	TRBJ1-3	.	TGCGCCAGCAGCCCTTATGGACAGGGACCTGGAAACACCATATATTTT	CASSPYGQGPGNTIYF
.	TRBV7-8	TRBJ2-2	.	TGTGCCAGCAGCTTAGAACTCGGCACCGGGGAGCTGTTTTTT	CASSLELGTGELFF
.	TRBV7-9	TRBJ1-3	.	TGTGCCAGCAGCTTAGATGGAGGCGGCTCCGGAAACACCATATATTTT	CASSLDGGGSGNTIYF
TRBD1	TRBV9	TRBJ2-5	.	TGTGCCAGCAGCGTGGGAATACGGGACAGGGGCCAAGAGACCCAGTACTTC	CASSVGIRDRGQETQYF
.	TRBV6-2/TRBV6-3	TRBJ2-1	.	TGTGCCAGCAGTTACCCTGCCGTTGAGCAGTTCTTC	CASSYPAVEQFF
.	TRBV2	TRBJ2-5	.	TGTGCCAGCACCCACCCAGGGGGGTCGGAGACCCAGTACTTC	CASTHPGGSETQYF
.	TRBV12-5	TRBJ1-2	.	TGTGCTAGTGGTTTGGTAAACCTGGGACACTTAAACTATGGCTACACCTTC	CASGLVNLGHLNYGYTF
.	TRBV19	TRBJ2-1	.	TGTGCCAGTAGTCCCTCCTGGCCCCGAGGGATGTACAATGAGCAGTTCTTC	CASSPSWPRGMYNEQFF
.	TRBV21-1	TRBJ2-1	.	TGTGCCAGCGGCCTTCAGACAGACTACAATGAGCAGTTCTTC	CASGLQTDYNEQFF
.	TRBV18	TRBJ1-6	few	TGTGCCAGCTCACCACCGGGACGGTCTGGATCACCCCTCCACTTT	CASSPPGRSGSPLHF
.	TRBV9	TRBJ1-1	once	TGTGCCAGCAGCTGGGGGGGAGGCACTGAAGCTTTCTTT	CASSWGGGTEAFF
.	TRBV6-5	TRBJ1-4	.	TGTGCCAGCACCATATTCCGTGAAAAACTGTTTTTT	CASTIFREKLFF
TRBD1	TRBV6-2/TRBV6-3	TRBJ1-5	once	TGTGCCAGCAGTGGACAGGTTTATCAGCCCCAGCATTTT	CASSGQVYQPQHF
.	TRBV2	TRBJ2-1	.	TGTGCCAGCAGCGGGACCTCTGGAACTGAGCAGTTCTTC	CASSGTSGTEQFF
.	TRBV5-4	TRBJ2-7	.	TGTGCCAGCAGCATTGACAGTAACTCCTACGAGCAGTACTTC	CASSIDSNSYEQYF
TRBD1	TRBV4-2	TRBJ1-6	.	TGTGCCAGCAGCCAAGAGGGACAGGCTACTAATTCACCCCTCCACTTT	CASSQEGQATNSPLHF
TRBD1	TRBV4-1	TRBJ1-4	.	TGCGCCAGCAGAAAGGACAGGGAGCATGAAAAACTGTTTTTT	CASRKDREHEKLFF
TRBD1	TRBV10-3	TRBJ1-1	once	TGTGCCATCAGTGGAAGGGGGCGAATAATGAACACTGAAGCTTTCTTT	CAISGRGRIMNTEAFF
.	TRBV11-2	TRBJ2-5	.	TGTGCCAGCAGCCCCCTCAAGGACAACGAAGAGACCCAGTACTTC	CASSPLKDNEETQYF
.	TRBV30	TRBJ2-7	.	TGTGCCTGGAGATCCCTTTACGAGCAGTACTTC	CAWRSLYEQYF
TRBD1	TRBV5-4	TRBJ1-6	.	TGTGCCAGCAGCTTGACAGGGGGCGTTTTTTCACCCCTCCACTTT	CASSLTGGVFSPLHF
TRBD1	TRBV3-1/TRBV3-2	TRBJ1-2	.	TGTGCCAGCAGCCCGGGGACAGCCTATGGCTACACCTTC	CASSPGTAYGYTF
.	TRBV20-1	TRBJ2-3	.	TGCAGTGCTCCGACGGGCCCTACGCAGTATTTT	CSAPTGPTQYF
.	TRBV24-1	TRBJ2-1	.	TGTGCCACCAGTGATTTGAGGCTAGGGGGGAATGAGCAGTTCTTC	CATSDLRLGGNEQFF
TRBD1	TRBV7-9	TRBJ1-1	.	TGTGCCAGCAGCCAACCGGACAGGGGAACTGAAGCTTTCTTT	CASSQPDRGTEAFF
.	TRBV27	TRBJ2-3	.	TGTGCCAGCAGACGCCGTGATACGCAGTATTTT	CASRRRDTQYF
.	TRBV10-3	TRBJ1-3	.	TGTGCCATCAGTACACAGAAGGACCGAGACTCTGGAAACACCATATATTTT	CAISTQKDRDSGNTIYF
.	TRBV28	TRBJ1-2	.	TGTGCCAGCAGTCTCATACTCCGGGACCAGGGTAGTGGCTACACCTTC	CASSLILRDQGSGYTF
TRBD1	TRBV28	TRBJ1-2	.	TGTGCCAGTCGCCTCCCACAGGGGAGATACGGCTACACCTTC	CASRLPQGRYGYTF
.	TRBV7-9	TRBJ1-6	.	TGTGCCAGCAGCTCAATCTTCCCCCCGGGATATAATTCACCCCTCCACTTT	CASSSIFPPGYNSPLHF